This is a list of T cell receptor beta chains from one sample in a study of cytomegalovirus exposure and HLA in healthy donors. The repertoire was sequenced with immunoSEQ multiplex PCR; TCRdb's copy has only in-frame clones and lacks some. This table holds around 65,000 clones. Sequenced: PBMCs. These receptors came from a man younger than 40 in good health and CMV-seropositive. Each CDR3 is given with its conserved first and last residue. D genes are given only for firm matches.

V gene	D gene	J gene	CDR3 DNA	CDR3 protein
TRBV7-2	NA	TRBJ2-5	TGTGCCAGCAGCCACTCACGAACCGAAGAGACCCAGTACTTC	CASSHSRTEETQYF
TRBV5-6	TRBD2	TRBJ2-7	TGTGCCAGCAGCCCCGGGGAGCGGGGGTTCGAGCAGTACTTC	CASSPGERGFEQYF
TRBV5-1	TRBD1	TRBJ1-2	TGCGCCAGCAGCTTGGAGGGACAGGGGAATGGCTACACCTTC	CASSLEGQGNGYTF
TRBV7-2	NA	TRBJ2-5	TGTGCCAGCAGCGCGGGTCTCAGGGAGACCCAGTACTTC	CASSAGLRETQYF
TRBV25-1	NA	TRBJ1-2	TGTGCCAGCAGTGAAGTGGGGGGGCATGGCTACACCTTC	CASSEVGGHGYTF
TRBV30	NA	TRBJ1-1	TGTGCCTGGAGAACAGGGATGAACACTGAAGCTTTCTTT	CAWRTGMNTEAFF
TRBV7-2	TRBD2	TRBJ2-3	TGTGCCAGCAGCGCCGGGACTAGTGTGTATTTT	CASSAGTSVYF
TRBV4-1	NA	TRBJ1-2	TGCGCCAGCAGCCAGGCAGGGTACTATGGCTACACCTTC	CASSQAGYYGYTF
TRBV19	NA	TRBJ1-1	TGTGCCAGTAGTATAAGGGGCGTGAACACTGAAGCTTTCTTT	CASSIRGVNTEAFF
TRBV9	TRBD2	TRBJ2-3	TGTGCCAGCAGCGTAGATTCCGGGGCTAGCGGGAGTCTAGATACGCAGTATTTT	CASSVDSGASGSLDTQYF
TRBV29-1	NA	TRBJ2-7	TGCAGCGCCTCCGAGCAAGCGAGCGCCTACGAGCAGTACTTC	CSASEQASAYEQYF
TRBV5-1	TRBD1	TRBJ1-4	TGCGCCAGCAGCTTTGGGACAGGGACCGTTAGGCAACTGTTTTTT	CASSFGTGTVRQLFF
TRBV15	NA	TRBJ2-7	TGTGCCACCAGCAGGGACAGCTCCTACGAGCAGTACTTC	CATSRDSSYEQYF
TRBV27	NA	TRBJ2-7	TGTGCCAGCAGTTTAAGGTCCCAGGGCCACGAGCAGTACTTC	CASSLRSQGHEQYF
TRBV4-1	NA	TRBJ1-5	TGCGCCAGCAGCCACCCAACATCAAGGCGGGGTCAGCCCCAGCATTTT	CASSHPTSRRGQPQHF
TRBV6-5	NA	TRBJ2-7	TGTGCCAGCAGTGACGGCAGCGCCTACGAGCAGTACTTC	CASSDGSAYEQYF
TRBV7-6	TRBD1	TRBJ2-6	TGTGCCAGCAGCCGGACAGGGGGATCAGGGGCCAACGTCCTGACTTTC	CASSRTGGSGANVLTF
TRBV9	NA	TRBJ2-7	TGTGCCAGCAGCGTAGCCCCAACGGGGGAGTACGAGCAGTACTTC	CASSVAPTGEYEQYF
TRBV18	NA	TRBJ2-6	TGTGCCAGCTCACCTCCCAACGGAGTTCCTGGGGCCAACGTCCTGACTTTC	CASSPPNGVPGANVLTF
TRBV20-1	NA	TRBJ2-2	TGCAGTGCTTTGAGAACCGGGGAGCTGTTTTTT	CSALRTGELFF
TRBV30	TRBD1	TRBJ2-2	TGTGCCTGGAGTGCAAGGGGGCGTAACACCGGGGAGCTGTTTTTT	CAWSARGRNTGELFF
TRBV19	TRBD2	TRBJ2-1	TGTGCCAGTGTAACCGGGACTAGCGAGAATGACAATGAGCAGTTCTTC	CASVTGTSENDNEQFF
TRBV6-6	TRBD1	TRBJ2-7	TGTGCCAGCAGTCGAGGACAGGGGCCTACCTACGAGCAGTACTTC	CASSRGQGPTYEQYF
TRBV19	NA	TRBJ1-4	TGTGCCAGTAGCCCCACTGAGTATGAAAAACTGTTTTTT	CASSPTEYEKLFF
TRBV12-5	TRBD2	TRBJ2-7	TGTGCTACAGCATCAGCGGGACGGTCCTACGAGCAGTACTTC	CATASAGRSYEQYF
TRBV9	NA	TRBJ2-2	TGTGCCAGCAGCTTGGAACTAAACACCGGGGAGCTGTTTTTT	CASSLELNTGELFF
TRBV6-1	TRBD1	TRBJ2-7	TGTGCCAGCACCGAAACGGACAGGGTATTAGGGGAGCAGTACTTC	CASTETDRVLGEQYF
TRBV4-1	NA	TRBJ2-7	TGCGCCAGCAGCCAAGGGCACAGCACCTACGAGCAGTACTTC	CASSQGHSTYEQYF
TRBV29-1	TRBD1	TRBJ2-5	TGCAGCTACGCCGGGACAGGGCGAGAGACCCAGTACTTC	CSYAGTGRETQYF
TRBV30	TRBD2	TRBJ2-5	TGTGCCTGGAGGTCGGGATTGCTTGGGACTAGCGGGAAAGAGACCCAGTACTTC	CAWRSGLLGTSGKETQYF
TRBV29-1	TRBD1	TRBJ2-5	TGCAGCGTTGAAGATACTGGGACAGATGTGGAGACCCAGTACTTC	CSVEDTGTDVETQYF
TRBV9	TRBD1	TRBJ2-2	TGTGCCAGCAGCGTAGAGGGACAGGGCGGCGGGGAGCTGTTTTTT	CASSVEGQGGGELFF
TRBV5-6	NA	TRBJ2-3	TGTGCCAGCAGCTTTAGCCGGGATAAGCAGTATTTT	CASSFSRDKQYF
TRBV19	NA	TRBJ2-2	TGTGCCAGTAGGGACACTCGGATGGGCGAGCTGTTTTTT	CASRDTRMGELFF
TRBV19	NA	TRBJ1-1	TGTGCCAGTAGTATAGACCAAACAGGGAACACTGAAGCTTTCTTT	CASSIDQTGNTEAFF
TRBV27	NA	TRBJ1-1	TGTGCCAGCTCCTTAGGGTGGCAGGGCGTGAACACTGAAGCTTTCTTT	CASSLGWQGVNTEAFF
TRBV7-8	NA	TRBJ2-5	TGTGCCAGCAGCTCTGTGGGGCAGCTTCAAGAGACCCAGTACTTC	CASSSVGQLQETQYF
TRBV7-9	NA	TRBJ1-1	TGTGCCAGCAGTGGACAGTGGAACACTGAAGCTTTCTTT	CASSGQWNTEAFF